This T cell receptor (beta chain) was captured in a study of T cells after yellow fever vaccination. MiXCR, applied by TCRdb to the 5' RACE reads, yields one record per CDR3 protein. The sample lists under 550,000 distinct CDR3 sequences; just over 20% were seen once. This CDR3 comprises 11 residues. V was shortened by 8 bases and J by 2 bases, with 5 bases between the two germline ends. The germline V gene has CDR1 SEHNR and CDR2 FQNEAQ (reference sequence). This clonotype was observed a handful of times. The sample was PBMCs, taken less than 25 days after the first yellow fever vaccination. The J gene is TRBJ2-3, the V gene TRBV7-9; D is unclear. The sequence was collected from a man aged 18 to 30 who received the YFV17D yellow fever vaccine. CDR3 amino acids: CASQATDTQYF. CDR3 DNA sequence: TGTGCCAGCCAAGCCACAGATACGCAGTATTTT. Supplemented by reference TRBV7-9 and TRBJ2-3, the full variable domain reads DTGVSQNPRHKITKRGQNVTFRCDPISEHNRLYWYRQTLGQGPEFLTYFQNEAQLEKSRLLSDRFSAERPKGSFSTLEIQRTEQGDSAMYLCASQATDTQYFGPGTRLTVL.